This TCR beta chain was captured by sequencing in a study of immune characterization of retroperitoneal liposarcoma. The germline CDR1 and CDR2 sequences are MNHNS and SASEGT. CDR3 length equals 12 residues. This clonotype turned up a few times. TCRdb recomputed calls from the PCR reads with MiXCR, one row per CDR3 protein. Here the sample spans 10,000 to 11,000 distinct CDR3 sequences, roughly a quarter being singletons. This sequence originates from a male donor with retroperitoneal liposarcoma. Sequencing used blood. The V and J genes are TRBV6-1 and TRBJ2-1, with 10 nucleotides matching TRBD2. The tail of the sequence fits TRBJ2-7 better, so the J call may be wrong. Here the CDR3 DNA reads TGTGCCAGCAGTCCTAGCGGGGGAGAGCAGTACTTC. Its protein is CASSPSGGEQYF.